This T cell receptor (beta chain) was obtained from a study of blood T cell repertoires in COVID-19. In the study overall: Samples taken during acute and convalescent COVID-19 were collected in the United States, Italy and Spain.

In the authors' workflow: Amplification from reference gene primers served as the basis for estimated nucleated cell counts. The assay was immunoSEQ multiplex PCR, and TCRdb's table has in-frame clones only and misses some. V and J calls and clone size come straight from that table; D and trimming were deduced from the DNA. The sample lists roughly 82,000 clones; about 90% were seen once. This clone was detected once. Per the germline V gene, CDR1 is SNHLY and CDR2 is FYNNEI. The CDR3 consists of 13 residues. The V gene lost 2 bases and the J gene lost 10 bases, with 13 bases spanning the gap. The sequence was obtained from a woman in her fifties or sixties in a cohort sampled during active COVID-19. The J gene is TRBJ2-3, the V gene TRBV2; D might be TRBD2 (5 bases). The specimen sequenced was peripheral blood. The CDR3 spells CASSERLTASQYF. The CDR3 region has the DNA TGTGCCAGCAGTGAACGACTAACTGCCTCGCAGTATTTT.